This TCR beta chain came from a study of CD8 T cells in ankylosing spondylitis. The CDR3 contains 15 residues. Per germline, CDR1 SGHRS and CDR2 YFSETQ. The ends were cut back, 0 bases at V and 0 bases at J, with 9 bases in the middle. Study-wide findings and caveats: Disease-linked clones were found to be CD8+ and relatively rare in peripheral blood. One TCR beta motif, made up of roughly eight highly homologous variants, appeared characteristic of ankylosing spondylitis blood. Disease-linked clones were reportedly significantly enriched in matched ankylosing spondylitis synovial fluid.

With molecular barcodes, quantitative 5'-RACE was used to make the TCR beta libraries. Using its own MiXCR run on the 5' RACE reads, TCRdb lists one record per CDR3 protein. The sample carries some 200,000 distinct CDR3 sequences, 20% to 30% recorded once. This clonotype showed up many times. Its target is unknown. Sequencing input: blood, either unsorted or a sorted T cell fraction (not recorded which). The chain uses TRBV5-1 and TRBJ1-1, with no clear D. This sequence was found in a male donor with ankylosing spondylitis or in good health (not recorded which). Here the CDR3 reads CASSLASAVNTEAFF. The CDR3 nucleotides are TGCGCCAGCAGCTTGGCCTCTGCGGTGAACACTGAAGCTTTCTTT.